This T cell receptor (beta chain) originates from a study of monozygotic twins with inflammatory bowel disease. It was 3,000 to 4,500 ng of total RNA that each TCR library used. The template-switching step introduced UMIs that carried a 6-nucleotide sample barcode. For each CDR3 protein, TCRdb gives one entry from its re-call of the 5' RACE reads, without DNA. The table counts more than 300,000 distinct CDR3 sequences; 2.5% to 3% lies in the top ten. As regards this clonotype: What it binds is unknown.

Whole-study findings and limits: Among IBD patients, TCRbeta diversity (inverse Simpson) was lower than in healthy co-twins. Especially with disease activity, IBD patients shared fewer clonotypes with others than healthy twins did.

The CDR3 length is 14 residues. Sequencing input: blood. This chain connects TRBV12-3 or TRBV12-4 to TRBJ2-1; the D gene TCRdb calls, TRBD1, cannot be checked with no DNA. The TCR sequence derives from a human donor with ulcerative colitis or Crohn's disease, or a healthy co-twin of an affected twin (not recorded which). CDR3: CASRVTGTYNEQFF.